This is a list of T cell receptor beta chains from one sample in a study of T cells in Graves' hyperthyroidism and ophthalmopathy. A single record per CDR3 protein comes from TCRdb applying MiXCR to the multiplex PCR reads. The table includes about 400,000 distinct CDR3 sequences, 15% to 19% detected once. Sequencing was carried out using blood. These receptors originate from a woman younger than 30 with Graves' hyperthyroidism. The conserved cysteine and the conserved F or W are not part of the CDR3 here. D genes are given only for firm matches. Clone sizes are given selectively: once, few, many, or a class where the clone is expanded.

CDR3aa: ASSEDRTSGYT; j_gene: TRBJ1-2; abundance: -; v_gene: TRBV6-1; d_gene: -
CDR3aa: ASSLRTGLAYEQY; j_gene: TRBJ2-7; abundance: many; v_gene: TRBV11-3; d_gene: -
CDR3aa: ASTHMAGGVPRELF; j_gene: TRBJ2-2; abundance: -; v_gene: TRBV12-3/TRBV12-4; d_gene: TRBD1
CDR3aa: AWSHPPGLAETYNEQF; j_gene: TRBJ2-1; abundance: many; v_gene: TRBV30; d_gene: -
CDR3aa: AISAASGGYNEQF; j_gene: TRBJ2-1; abundance: many; v_gene: TRBV10-3; d_gene: TRBD2
CDR3aa: ASSKSGTGYNEQF; j_gene: TRBJ2-1; abundance: -; v_gene: TRBV11-3; d_gene: TRBD2
CDR3aa: SARGSSDNQPQH; j_gene: TRBJ1-5; abundance: many; v_gene: TRBV20-1; d_gene: -
CDR3aa: ASSEGTGLNYGYT; j_gene: TRBJ1-2; abundance: once; v_gene: TRBV2; d_gene: TRBD1
CDR3aa: AWSVGGLEQY; j_gene: TRBJ2-7; abundance: many; v_gene: TRBV30; d_gene: -
CDR3aa: ASSGTGGVVETQY; j_gene: TRBJ2-5; abundance: many; v_gene: TRBV27; d_gene: TRBD1
CDR3aa: ASSPTKDSDTQY; j_gene: TRBJ2-3; abundance: many; v_gene: TRBV7-3; d_gene: -
CDR3aa: ASSLEGGTETQY; j_gene: TRBJ2-5; abundance: few; v_gene: TRBV5-1; d_gene: -
CDR3aa: ASSGQGALYEQY; j_gene: TRBJ2-7; abundance: -; v_gene: TRBV9; d_gene: TRBD1
CDR3aa: ASRVGTLADEQY; j_gene: TRBJ2-7; abundance: many; v_gene: TRBV9; d_gene: TRBD2
CDR3aa: AWSQVYEQY; j_gene: TRBJ2-7; abundance: -; v_gene: TRBV30; d_gene: -
CDR3aa: ASSLAGTGRYDGYT; j_gene: TRBJ1-2; abundance: -; v_gene: TRBV7-9; d_gene: TRBD1
CDR3aa: AWSRQENTEAF; j_gene: TRBJ1-1; abundance: many; v_gene: TRBV30; d_gene: -
CDR3aa: ASSLTKTQY; j_gene: TRBJ2-5; abundance: many; v_gene: TRBV2; d_gene: -
CDR3aa: ASSLGSHYNEQF; j_gene: TRBJ2-1; abundance: few; v_gene: TRBV27; d_gene: -
CDR3aa: ASSDMGGGSQPQH; j_gene: TRBJ1-5; abundance: many; v_gene: TRBV6-1; d_gene: -
CDR3aa: ASSQGLEGNIQY; j_gene: TRBJ2-4; abundance: many; v_gene: TRBV5-1; d_gene: TRBD2
CDR3aa: ASSLDRKVPGELF; j_gene: TRBJ2-2; abundance: -; v_gene: TRBV11-3; d_gene: -
CDR3aa: ASSYQTYEQY; j_gene: TRBJ2-7; abundance: many; v_gene: TRBV6-2/TRBV6-3; d_gene: -
CDR3aa: ASSLAGSSQPQH; j_gene: TRBJ1-5; abundance: many; v_gene: TRBV5-6; d_gene: -
CDR3aa: ASRTSVTGNTIY; j_gene: TRBJ1-3; abundance: few; v_gene: TRBV7-6; d_gene: -
CDR3aa: ASSLDGGTVLCNQPQH; j_gene: TRBJ1-5; abundance: many; v_gene: TRBV7-7; d_gene: TRBD1
CDR3aa: ASAHTGTNGYT; j_gene: TRBJ1-2; abundance: few; v_gene: TRBV19; d_gene: -
CDR3aa: ASSKSGVSSYEQY; j_gene: TRBJ2-7; abundance: many; v_gene: TRBV7-3; d_gene: TRBD2
CDR3aa: ASSLDAGNTGELF; j_gene: TRBJ2-2; abundance: many; v_gene: TRBV11-2; d_gene: -
CDR3aa: ASSYSDRYYGYT; j_gene: TRBJ1-2; abundance: many; v_gene: TRBV6-6; d_gene: -
CDR3aa: ASSPPRDRRSNQPQH; j_gene: TRBJ1-5; abundance: many; v_gene: TRBV7-9; d_gene: TRBD1
CDR3aa: AIRAGGSNEQF; j_gene: TRBJ2-1; abundance: many; v_gene: TRBV10-3; d_gene: TRBD2
CDR3aa: ASSRTDSSYNEQF; j_gene: TRBJ2-1; abundance: many; v_gene: TRBV7-8; d_gene: -
CDR3aa: ASSYGIGGNQPQH; j_gene: TRBJ1-5; abundance: many; v_gene: TRBV6-1; d_gene: -
CDR3aa: AGRGSNTEAF; j_gene: TRBJ1-1; abundance: many; v_gene: TRBV6-1; d_gene: -
CDR3aa: ASSDGGRGSETQY; j_gene: TRBJ2-5; abundance: many; v_gene: TRBV6-1; d_gene: -
CDR3aa: ASSARGRQPQH; j_gene: TRBJ1-5; abundance: many; v_gene: TRBV6-1; d_gene: -
CDR3aa: SVGQGAVYGYT; j_gene: TRBJ1-2; abundance: many; v_gene: TRBV20-1; d_gene: TRBD1